This paragraph covers one T cell receptor (beta chain) sequence. Its antigen is undetermined. The sample comes from a study of cytomegalovirus exposure and HLA in healthy donors. Whole-study results and caveats: Reported findings show TCR beta sequences accurately forecast HLA-A and HLA-B alleles in most subjects. A later analysis reportedly identified an Asian-associated ancestry cluster as carrying fewer N-insertions than the approximately 670-donor mean.

Germline-derived CDR1 and CDR2 are SEHNR and FQNEAQ (reference sequence). There are 15 residues in the CDR3. PCR was performed using 60 Vbeta and 13 Jbeta primers. As handled by the study authors: The count from a later analysis was 79 million or so unique TCR beta chains, some 12 million of them shared. The table came from immunoSEQ multiplex PCR; TCRdb's copy has only in-frame clones and leaves some out. Clone size and the V and J calls come from that table; the DNA yielded D and trimming. The repertoire has under 300,000 clones, about 93% of them found once; the top ten carry 1.7%. This clonotype originated in a girl aged 2 to 9 in good health and CMV-seronegative. The sequencing input was PBMCs. The chain combines TRBV7-9 with TRBJ2-5, with 8 bases fitting TRBD2. The J call may be incorrect, as the DNA end agrees better with TRBJ2-7. The CDR3 bases are TGTGCCAGCAACACCGCGGGAGGTGGGGTTTACGAGCAGTACTTC. Its protein is CASNTAGGGVYEQYF.